One sample yielded the 6 T cell receptor beta chains listed below, sequenced in a study of blood T cell repertoires in COVID-19 (TCRdb year 2020). Receptor libraries were prepared by the immunoSEQ multiplex PCR assay. Drawn from immuneACCESS, this table holds only the in-frame rearrangements with V and J called that TCRdb kept. Clones are partly lost; checked studies trace under half to an unresolved V gene and leave the rest unexplained. The sample table holds around 100,000 clones, of which 87% were seen once. The top ten hold roughly 6% of the sample. Specimen: peripheral blood. These receptors came from a human donor in a cohort sampled during active COVID-19.

The V gene is TRBV7-2, the J gene TRBJ1-2, with TRBD1 matching 7 bases. Germline CDR1 SGHTA, CDR2 FQGNSA. Losses at the gene ends were 3 bases for V and 8 bases for J; bases not matched to a gene: 12. This CDR3 has 15 residues. CDR3 DNA sequence: TGTGCCAGCAGCTTTAGGAGTCAGGGGGAAGCGGGCTACACCTTC. The encoded protein is CASSFRSQGEAGYTF.

The chain employs TRBV5-4 and TRBJ1-4; 8 nucleotides match TRBD1. V trimming: 4 bases; J trimming: 6 bases; junction bases outside the gene matches: 5. The CDR3 totals 14 residues. The germline CDR1 and CDR2 sequences are SGHNT and YYREEE (reference sequence). The CDR3 region has the DNA TGTGCCAGCAGCCCTACAGGGGGAGATGAAAAACTGTTTTTT. Translating gives CASSPTGGDEKLFF.

The V gene is TRBV6-4, the J gene TRBJ2-1; 8 bases are a match to TRBD2. The germline V gene encodes CDR1 MRHNA and CDR2 SNTAGT. The length of the CDR3 is 15 residues. V gave up 0 bases and J gave up 6 bases; unmatched junction bases: 4. The CDR3 is CASSDSSGSTNEQFF. The CDR3 DNA reads as TGTGCCAGCAGTGACTCCAGCGGGAGTACCAATGAGCAGTTCTTC.

This chain joins TRBV3-1 (or the pseudogene TRBV3-2) and TRBJ1-2; D is undetermined. The CDR3 sequence is 14 residues long. Germline CDR1 and CDR2: LGHDT and YNNKEL (reference sequence). Trimming cost V 4 bases and J 7 bases, with 16 bases left between them. The CDR3 region is CASSPLGGVVGYTF. CDR3 bases: TGTGCCAGCAGCCCCCTAGGCGGGGTGGTTGGCTACACCTTC.

This chain uses TRBV9 with TRBJ2-5; 10 nucleotides match TRBD1. V was clipped by 2 bases and J by 9 bases; unmatched bases: 7. The CDR3 is made up of 14 amino acids. Germline CDR1 reads SGDLS; CDR2 reads YYNGEE. The CDR3 spells CASSVGGQGVAQYF. The CDR3 bases are TGTGCCAGCAGCGTGGGAGGACAGGGGGTTGCCCAGTACTTC. The full variable domain, its missing parts supplied by reference TRBV9 and TRBJ2-5, is DSGVTQTPKHLITATGQRVTLRCSPRSGDLSVYWYQQSLDQGLQFLIQYYNGEERAKGNILERFSAQQFPDLHSELNLSSLELGDSALYFCASSVGGQGVAQYFGPGTRLLVL.

This sequence joins TRBV7-9 and TRBJ1-2; tentatively, D is TRBD1 (6 bases). Trimming took off 5 bases at V and 6 bases at J, with 16 bases between the two ends. This CDR3 has 14 residues. Germline V CDR1 and CDR2: SEHNR, FQNEAQ (reference sequence). The CDR3 DNA sequence: TGTGCCAGCAGCCCACGGGACACCTTAGATGGCTACACCTTC. Its protein product is CASSPRDTLDGYTF. The full variable domain, its missing parts supplied by reference TRBV7-9 and TRBJ1-2, is DTGVSQNPRHKITKRGQNVTFRCDPISEHNRLYWYRQTLGQGPEFLTYFQNEAQLEKSRLLSDRFSAERPKGSFSTLEIQRTEQGDSAMYLCASSPRDTLDGYTFGSGTRLTVV.